This TCR beta chain was sequenced during a study of response to subunit inactivated influenza vaccine. V lost 0 bases, J lost 4 bases, and 21 bases lay in between. This CDR3 region has 18 residues. Germline V gene sequence: CDR1 MNHEY, CDR2 SVGAGI. MiXCR was run by TCRdb on the RT-PCR reads, yielding one entry per CDR3 protein. The sample consists of some 550,000 distinct CDR3 sequences, around a quarter of them appearing once. These records were also assigned to another study, of T cells expressing NK-cell markers. This second study says: Beta-chain TCR cDNA was generated via 5'RACE template switching with UMIs. For several experiments, T cell sorting was restricted to the alpha-beta TCR population by means of an anti-gamma-delta TCR antibody.

The origin of this receptor is a man aged 50 to 60 who received an inactivated influenza vaccine. The chain employs TRBV6-5 and TRBJ1-1; possibly TRBD1 for D (5 bases). Sequenced here: CD4+ T cells sorted from PBMCs, sampled 12 days after vaccination. CDR3 nucleotides: TGTGCCAGCAGTTACTCGACCCTGAGACAGATTGGCGCCACTGAAGCTTTCTTT. Its protein product is CASSYSTLRQIGATEAFF.